The clone carrying this TCR beta chain was recorded many times. Antigen: not known. This sample stems from a study of CD8 T cells in ankylosing spondylitis. Study results and limitations: Made up of about eight highly homologous variants, a TCR beta motif appeared characteristic of ankylosing spondylitis blood.

Quantitative barcoded 5'-RACE was used to prepare TCR beta libraries. TCRdb reprocessed the 5' RACE reads via MiXCR and lists one record per CDR3 protein. This table holds a few hundred thousand distinct CDR3 sequences, over 9.5% found once. The CDR3 loop spans 18 amino acids. V was pared by 6 bases and J by 4 bases, with 11 bases of the junction left unmatched. Looked up from germline, CDR1 is MNHEY and CDR2 is SMNVEV (reference sequence). The clonotype comes from a male donor with ankylosing spondylitis or in good health (not recorded which). The source material was blood, either unsorted or a sorted T cell fraction (not recorded which). The chain is built from TRBV27 and TRBJ1-6; 11 bases line up with TRBD1. CDR3 sequence (DNA): TGTGCCAGCAGGAGAAAATGGGACAGGGGGAGTTATAATTCACCCCTCCACTTT. Translating it yields CASRRKWDRGSYNSPLHF.